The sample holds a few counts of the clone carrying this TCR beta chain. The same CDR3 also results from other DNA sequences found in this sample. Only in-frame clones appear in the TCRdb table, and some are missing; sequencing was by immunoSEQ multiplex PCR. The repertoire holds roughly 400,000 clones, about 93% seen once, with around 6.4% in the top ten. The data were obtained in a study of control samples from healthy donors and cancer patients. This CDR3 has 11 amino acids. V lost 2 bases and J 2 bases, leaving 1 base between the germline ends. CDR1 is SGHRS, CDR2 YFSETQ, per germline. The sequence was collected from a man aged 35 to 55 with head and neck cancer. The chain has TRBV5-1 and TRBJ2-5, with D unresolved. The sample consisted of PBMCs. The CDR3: CASSLQETQYF. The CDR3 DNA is TGCGCCAGCAGCTTACAAGAGACCCAGTACTTC. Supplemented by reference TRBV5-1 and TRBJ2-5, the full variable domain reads KAGVTQTPRYLIKTRGQQVTLSCSPISGHRSVSWYQQTPGQGLQFLFEYFSETQRNKGNFPGRFSGRQFSNSRSEMNVSTLELGDSALYLCASSLQETQYFGPGTRLLVL.